Here is one T cell receptor beta chain with its context. The target antigen is unknown. Stem cell-like memory, regulatory, central memory and naive CD4+ cells were sorted via CD45RO/CCR7/CD25/CD127/CD95/CD27. This entry comes from a study of beta chain features in type 1 diabetes. Overall study context: What patients shared with healthy donors was a similar profile of age, gender and cell yields.

Findings and limits, study-wide: When VDJ junctions were examined, type 1 diabetes patients showed fewer insertions and more deletions. Cells with high TCR expression could be over-represented by cDNA sequencing. In every one of the four CD4+ subsets, TCRB CDR3s were moderately but significantly shorter in Type 1 diabetes patients.

Sequenced material consisted of expressed TCRB transcripts (all of the isolated RNA was reverse transcribed). The data were produced by immunoSEQ multiplex PCR, yet TCRdb's version contains in-frame clones alone and is incomplete. The sample includes approximately 170,000 clones, under 9.5% seen only once; the top ten take 0.5% to 0.55%. Germline assignment: CDR1 SGHAT and CDR2 FQNNGV. CDR3 length: 17 residues. J lost 1 base, V lost 5 bases, and 6 bases had no gene match. The clonotype comes from a young man with type 1 diabetes. Material: central memory CD4+ T cells from blood. The rearrangement links TRBV11-2 to TRBJ2-3; 13 positions match TRBD2. The CDR3 loop is CASSTTSGGAGTDTQYF. CDR3 in DNA: TGTGCCAGCAGCACAACTAGCGGGGGGGCCGGCACAGATACGCAGTATTTT.